The 2 T cell receptor beta chains presented below share a single source sample, sequenced in a study of T cells after yellow fever vaccination. TCRdb processed the 5' RACE reads anew with MiXCR; each CDR3 protein has one entry. The sample lists approximately 61,000 distinct CDR3 sequences; more than 5.5% were seen once. The specimen was CD8+ T cells sorted from PBMCs, collected on the day of the first yellow fever vaccination. These receptors were collected from a man between 18 and 29 years old who received the YFV17D yellow fever vaccine.

This clonotype occurred many times. This chain joins TRBV11-2 and TRBJ2-1, with 9 bases matching TRBD2. The CDR3 has 19 residues. CDR1 is SGHAT and CDR2 is FQNNGV in the germline V gene. V shed 0 bases, J shed 3 bases, and the junction held 12 bases outside the gene matches. The CDR3 DNA reads TGTGCCAGCAGCTTAGATCCCAAGACTAGCGGTAAATTCTACAATGAGCAGTTCTTC. Encoded protein: CASSLDPKTSGKFYNEQFF.

This rearrangement joins TRBV6-2 or TRBV6-3 to TRBJ2-1; tentative D call: TRBD2 (7 bases). V lost 3 bases and J lost 4, with 10 bases in between. The CDR3 has 14 residues. CDR1 and CDR2 from the germline V gene are MNHEY and SVGEGT. The CDR3 coding sequence is TGTGCCAGCAGTTATAGGGGGGGATACAATGAGCAGTTCTTC. Amino acid sequence: CASSYRGGYNEQFF.